Listed here are 7 T cell receptor beta chains from one sample, sequenced in a study of tumor and adjacent non-tumor tissue in lung cancer. RNA was extracted from bulk tissue without any cell sorting. The library came from three nested PCR rounds adapted from ARM-PCR protocols. TCRdb reanalysed the multiplex PCR reads using MiXCR and keeps one entry per CDR3 protein. Among about 200,000 distinct CDR3 sequences listed, around 70% were seen once. Sequenced: lung tumor tissue. Receptor source: a man aged 60 to 75 with non-small cell lung cancer.

Turning to this clonotype: The germline gene is not matched at one end of the junction; a read error may be the cause. The chain recombines TRBV5-5 with TRBJ1-1; no firm D call. This CDR3 is 16 amino acids long. In germline, CDR1 is SGHKS, CDR2 YYEKEE (reference sequence). The DNA for the CDR3 is TGTGCCAGCAGCTTGGTAGTGGGCTCAGTGAACACTGAAGCTGTCTTT. Protein: CASSLVVGSVNTEAVF.

With respect to this clonotype: At one end, the junction sequence differs from germline, possibly due to a read error. The CDR3 loop is CVSSHPGMGTWEPFF. The CDR3 DNA sequence: TGTGTCAGCAGCCACCCGGGGATGGGCACCTGGGAGCCGTTTTTT. The V call is TRBV11-2, the J call TRBJ2-2; D may be TRBD2 (5 bases). In germline, CDR1 is SGHAT, CDR2 FQNNGV. CDR3 length: 15 residues.

This clonotype was observed once. This may stem from a read error, because a much larger clone lies one nucleotide away. The CDR3 region is CSVQRSGTRGRTEQFF. In DNA, the CDR3 is TGCAGCGTTCAAAGAAGTGGGACTCGCGGGAGGACTGAGCAGTTCTTC. V usage is TRBV29-1 and J usage is TRBJ2-1; TRBD2 aligns across 8 bases. Germline values: CDR1 SQVTM, CDR2 ANQGSEA. The V segment lost 5 bases and the J segment 9 bases; nucleotides outside the gene matches: 18. This CDR3 has 16 amino acids.

The chain is built from TRBV20-1 and TRBJ1-1; D is perhaps TRBD1 (5 bases). This CDR3 has 13 amino acids. The V and J ends lost 2 bases and 0 bases respectively, with 7 bases between them. Germline-derived CDR1 and CDR2 are DFQATT and SNEGSKA (reference sequence). CDR3 in DNA: TGCAGTGCTAGACGGGGCATGAACACTGAAGCTTTCTTT. Its translation is CSARRGMNTEAFF.

Comments on this clonotype: The junction does not match germline at one end; this may be a read error. The chain links TRBV6-6 to TRBJ1-4, with D tentatively TRBD1 (6 bases). Germline CDR1 reads MNHNY; CDR2 reads SVGAGI (reference sequence). The CDR3 extends over 15 amino acids. Here the CDR3 reads CASTSQGGRGKKLLF. DNA of the CDR3: TGTGCGAGTACCTCCCAAGGGGGGAGAGGGAAAAAACTGCTTTTT.

About this clonotype: A much larger clone differs by one base, so this may be a read error. The chain combines TRBV20-1 with TRBJ1-5, with 9 positions matching TRBD1. Germline assignment: CDR1 DFQATT and CDR2 SNEGSKA (reference sequence). The V segment lost 5 bases and the J segment 0 bases; nucleotides outside the gene matches: 14. This CDR3 is built from 18 residues. The CDR3 DNA is TGCAGTGCTGCACTTCCTTATAGACAGGGGGATAGCAATCAGCCCCAGCATTTT. Amino acid sequence: CSAALPYRQGDSNQPQHF.

This clonotype came up a few times. V gene TRBV12-3 or TRBV12-4 combines with J gene TRBJ2-1; 9 nucleotides align to TRBD2. The CDR3 sequence is 15 residues long. With V trimmed by 5 bases and J by 7 bases, 9 bases remained unmatched. CDR3 sequence: CASSPAGLARNEQFF. The CDR3 DNA sequence: TGTGCCAGCAGTCCTGCAGGACTAGCGAGAAATGAGCAGTTCTTC.